The clone carrying this T cell receptor beta chain is a singleton in its sample. The RNA, about 0.45 to 1 ug, was put through reverse transcription using random hexamers. TCRdb analysed the immunoSEQ multiplex PCR reads with MiXCR anew, one entry per CDR3 protein. This repertoire shows 190,000 or so distinct CDR3 sequences, about 95% found once; its top ten account for roughly 0.088%. The data were obtained in a study of CD8 T cells in Susac syndrome. CDR1 and CDR2 from the germline V gene are DFQATT and SNEGSKA (reference sequence). Trimming stripped 3 bases from V and 7 bases from J, with 12 bases between. CDR3 length equals 12 residues. CD8+ and CD4+ T cells circulating in blood were sequenced for TCR beta. TEMRA cells were FACS-enriched, unlike CD8+ and CD4+ T cells, which were negatively isolated.

The rearrangement links TRBV20-1 to TRBJ2-5; D is uncertain. This sequence was found in a human donor with multiple sclerosis. The sequenced sample consisted of CD4+ T cells from PBMCs. CDR3 nucleotide sequence: TGCAGTGCTAGCGGACCGGTAGGGACCCAGTACTTC. Translated: CSASGPVGTQYF.